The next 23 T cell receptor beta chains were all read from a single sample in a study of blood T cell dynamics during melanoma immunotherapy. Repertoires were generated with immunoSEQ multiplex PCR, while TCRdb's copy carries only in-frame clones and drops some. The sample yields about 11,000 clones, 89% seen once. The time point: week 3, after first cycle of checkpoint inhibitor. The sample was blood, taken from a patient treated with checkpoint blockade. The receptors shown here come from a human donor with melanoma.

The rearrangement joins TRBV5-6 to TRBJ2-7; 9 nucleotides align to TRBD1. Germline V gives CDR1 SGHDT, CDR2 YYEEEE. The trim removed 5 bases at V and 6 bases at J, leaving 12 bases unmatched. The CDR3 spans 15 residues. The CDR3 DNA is TGTGCCAGCAGTCCAGCGGGGACAGGGTATCGCGAGCAGTACTTC. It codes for CASSPAGTGYREQYF.

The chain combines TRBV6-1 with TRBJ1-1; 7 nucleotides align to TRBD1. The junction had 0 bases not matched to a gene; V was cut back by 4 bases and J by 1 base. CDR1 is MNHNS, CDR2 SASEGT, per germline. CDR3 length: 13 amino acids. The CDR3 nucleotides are TGTGCCAGCAGTGGACAGGGGAACACTGAAGCTTTCTTT. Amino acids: CASSGQGNTEAFF.

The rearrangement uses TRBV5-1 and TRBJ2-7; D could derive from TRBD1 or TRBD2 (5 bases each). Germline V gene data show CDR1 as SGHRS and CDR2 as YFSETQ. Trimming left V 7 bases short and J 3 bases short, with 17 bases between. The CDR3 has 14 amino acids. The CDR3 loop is CASHPGPRDYEQYF. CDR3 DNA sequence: TGCGCCAGCCACCCGGGACCTAGAGACTACGAGCAGTACTTC.

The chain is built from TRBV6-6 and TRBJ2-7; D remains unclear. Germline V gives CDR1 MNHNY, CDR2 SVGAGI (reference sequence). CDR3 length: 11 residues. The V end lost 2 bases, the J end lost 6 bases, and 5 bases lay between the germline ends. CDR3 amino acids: CASSYGAEQYF. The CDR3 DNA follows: TGTGCCAGCAGTTACGGAGCCGAGCAGTACTTC.

The DNA of the CDR3 is TGTGCCAGCAGTTACTCCGGCCGTCGTTCCTACGAGCAGTACTTC. The encoded protein is CASSYSGRRSYEQYF. The chain recombines TRBV6-6 with TRBJ2-7; D not certain. Trimming pared 0 bases from V and 1 base from J, leaving 10 bases between. This CDR3 is built from 15 residues. Looked up from germline, CDR1 is MNHNY and CDR2 is SVGAGI (reference sequence).

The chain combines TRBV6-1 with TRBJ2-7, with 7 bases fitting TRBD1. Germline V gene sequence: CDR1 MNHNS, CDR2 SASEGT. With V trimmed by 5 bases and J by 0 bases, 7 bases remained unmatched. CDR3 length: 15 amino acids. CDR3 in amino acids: CASSPQTGLSYEQYF. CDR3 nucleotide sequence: TGTGCCAGCAGTCCCCAGACAGGGCTCTCCTACGAGCAGTACTTC.

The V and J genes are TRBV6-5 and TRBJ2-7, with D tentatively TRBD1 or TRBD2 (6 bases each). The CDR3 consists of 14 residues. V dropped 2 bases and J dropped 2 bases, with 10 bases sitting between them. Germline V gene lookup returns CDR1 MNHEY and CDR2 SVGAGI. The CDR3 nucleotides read TGTGCCAGCAGTTACGGGGGGCCCACCTACGAGCAGTACTTC. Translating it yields CASSYGGPTYEQYF.

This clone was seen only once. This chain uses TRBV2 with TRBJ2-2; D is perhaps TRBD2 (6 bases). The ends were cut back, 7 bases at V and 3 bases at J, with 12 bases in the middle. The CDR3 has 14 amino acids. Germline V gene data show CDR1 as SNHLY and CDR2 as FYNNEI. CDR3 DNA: TGTGCCAGCATGGGCGGCGGGGACACCGGGGAGCTGTTTTTT. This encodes CASMGGGDTGELFF.

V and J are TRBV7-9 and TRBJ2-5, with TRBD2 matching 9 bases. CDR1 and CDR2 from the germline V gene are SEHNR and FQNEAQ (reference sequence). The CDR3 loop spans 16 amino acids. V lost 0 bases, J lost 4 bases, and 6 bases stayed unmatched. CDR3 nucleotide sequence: TGTGCCAGCAGCTTAGCCCCCTTACTAGCGGGAGAGACCCAGTACTTC. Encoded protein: CASSLAPLLAGETQYF.

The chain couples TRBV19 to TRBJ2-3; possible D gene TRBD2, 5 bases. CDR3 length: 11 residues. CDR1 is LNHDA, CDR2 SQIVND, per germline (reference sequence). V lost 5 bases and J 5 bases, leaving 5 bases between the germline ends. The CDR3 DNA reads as TGTGCCAGTAGTGGGAGAGATACGCAGTATTTT. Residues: CASSGRDTQYF.

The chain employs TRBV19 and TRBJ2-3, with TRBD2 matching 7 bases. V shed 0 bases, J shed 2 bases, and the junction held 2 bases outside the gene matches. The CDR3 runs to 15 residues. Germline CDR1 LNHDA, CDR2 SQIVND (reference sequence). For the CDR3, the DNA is TGTGCCAGTAGTATAGATGGGACTATCACAGATACGCAGTATTTT. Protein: CASSIDGTITDTQYF.

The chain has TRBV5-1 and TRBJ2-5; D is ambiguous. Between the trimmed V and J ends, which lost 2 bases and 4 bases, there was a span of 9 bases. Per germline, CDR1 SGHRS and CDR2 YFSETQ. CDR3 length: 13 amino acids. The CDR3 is CASSFDLVETQYF. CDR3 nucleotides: TGCGCCAGCAGCTTTGACCTAGTAGAGACCCAGTACTTC.

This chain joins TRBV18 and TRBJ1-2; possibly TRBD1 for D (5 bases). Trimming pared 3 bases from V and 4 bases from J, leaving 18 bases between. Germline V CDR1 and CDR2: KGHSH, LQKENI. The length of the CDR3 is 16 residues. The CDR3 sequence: CASSPSTAVYGYGYTF. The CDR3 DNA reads TGTGCCAGCTCACCCTCGACAGCGGTCTACGGCTATGGCTACACCTTC. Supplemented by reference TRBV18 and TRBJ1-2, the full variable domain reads NAGVMQNPRHLVRRRGQEARLRCSPMKGHSHVYWYRQLPEEGLKFMVYLQKENIIDESGMPKERFSAEFPKEGPSILRIQQVVRGDSAAYFCASSPSTAVYGYGYTFGSGTRLTVV.

The DNA of the CDR3 is TGTGCCAGCAGTCCCTTAGGGCGAACTGGGACCGGGGAGCTGTTTTTT. Its protein product is CASSPLGRTGTGELFF. This sequence joins TRBV27 and TRBJ2-2; D is undetermined. The CDR3 loop spans 16 amino acids. Trimming cost V 5 bases and J 5 bases, with 18 bases left between them. The germline gives CDR1 MNHEY, CDR2 SMNVEV (reference sequence).

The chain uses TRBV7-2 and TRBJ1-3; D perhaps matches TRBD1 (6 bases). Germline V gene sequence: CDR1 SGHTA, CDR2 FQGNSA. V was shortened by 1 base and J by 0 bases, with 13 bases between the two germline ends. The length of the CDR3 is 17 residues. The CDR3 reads CASSLGGGWFSGNTIYF. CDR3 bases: TGTGCCAGCAGCTTAGGAGGGGGGTGGTTCTCTGGAAACACCATATATTTT.

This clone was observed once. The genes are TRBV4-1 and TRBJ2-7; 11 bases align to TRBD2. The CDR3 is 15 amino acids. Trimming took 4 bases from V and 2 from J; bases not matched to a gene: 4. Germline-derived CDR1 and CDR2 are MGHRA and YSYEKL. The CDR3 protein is CASSLPTSGAYEQYF. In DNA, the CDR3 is TGCGCCAGCAGCCTGCCGACTAGCGGGGCCTACGAGCAGTACTTC.

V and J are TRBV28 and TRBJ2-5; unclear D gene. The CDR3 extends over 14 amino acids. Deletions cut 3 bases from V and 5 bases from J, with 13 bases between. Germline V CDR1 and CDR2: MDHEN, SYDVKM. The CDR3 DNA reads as TGTGCCAGCAGTTTGTGGGAAGTGGGGGAGACCCAGTACTTC. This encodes CASSLWEVGETQYF.

CDR3 residues: CASSWGADTQYF. The CDR3 region has the DNA TGTGCCAGCAGCTGGGGAGCGGATACGCAGTATTTT. V gene TRBV2 combines with J gene TRBJ2-3; possibly TRBD2 for D (5 bases). This CDR3 is 12 amino acids long. Germline V CDR1 and CDR2: SNHLY, FYNNEI. Trimming cost V 6 bases and J 6 bases, with 10 bases left between them.

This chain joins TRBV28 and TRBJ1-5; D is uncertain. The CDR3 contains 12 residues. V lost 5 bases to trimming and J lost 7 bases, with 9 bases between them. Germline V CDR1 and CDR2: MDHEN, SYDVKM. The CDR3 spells CASSLGWQPQHF. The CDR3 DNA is TGTGCCAGCAGTCTCGGGTGGCAGCCCCAGCATTTT.

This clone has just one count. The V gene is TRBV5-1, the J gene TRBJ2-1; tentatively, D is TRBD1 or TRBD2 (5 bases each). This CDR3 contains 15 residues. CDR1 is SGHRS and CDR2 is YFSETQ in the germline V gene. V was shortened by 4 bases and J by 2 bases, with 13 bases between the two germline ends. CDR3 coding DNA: TGCGCCAGCAGCCCCGGGACGATCGCCTACAATGAGCAGTTCTTC. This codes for CASSPGTIAYNEQFF.

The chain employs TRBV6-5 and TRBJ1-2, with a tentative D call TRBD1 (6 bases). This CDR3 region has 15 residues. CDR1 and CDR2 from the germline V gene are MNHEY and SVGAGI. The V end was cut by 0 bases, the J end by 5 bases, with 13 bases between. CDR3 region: CASSYSGGDNYGYTF. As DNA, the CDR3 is TGTGCCAGCAGTTACTCGGGCGGGGACAATTATGGCTACACCTTC.

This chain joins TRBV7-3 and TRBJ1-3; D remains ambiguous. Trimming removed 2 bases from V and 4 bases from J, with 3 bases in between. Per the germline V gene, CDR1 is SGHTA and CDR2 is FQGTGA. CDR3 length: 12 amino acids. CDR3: CASSLPGNTIYF. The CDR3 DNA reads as TGTGCCAGCAGCTTACCAGGAAACACCATATATTTT.

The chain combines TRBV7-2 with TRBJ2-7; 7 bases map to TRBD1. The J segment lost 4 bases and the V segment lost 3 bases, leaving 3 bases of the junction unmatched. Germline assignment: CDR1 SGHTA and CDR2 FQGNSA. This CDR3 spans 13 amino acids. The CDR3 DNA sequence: TGTGCCAGCAGCTTTGGCAGGGGGTACGAGCAGTACTTC. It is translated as CASSFGRGYEQYF.